This T cell receptor beta chain came from a study of identical twins. This clonotype was detected a few times. The antigen is undetermined. This CDR3 contains 13 residues. Germline V CDR1 and CDR2: MNHEY, SMNVEV (reference sequence). V was trimmed by 6 bases and J by 6 bases, leaving 15 bases between them. Study-level points and caveats: Twins' surplus sharing was weaker for beta out-of-frame sequences.

TCRdb ran MiXCR on the 5' RACE reads and lists one entry per CDR3 protein. The sample includes fewer than 450,000 distinct CDR3 sequences, approximately 8.8% seen only once; the top ten take approximately 9.3%. The sequenced sample was naive T cells sorted from blood. The TCR originated in a woman aged 45-59 years in good health. The V call is TRBV27, the J call TRBJ2-7; either TRBD1 or TRBD2 may supply D (5 bases each). CDR3 in amino acids: CASRPGQHAEQYV. The CDR3 coding sequence is TGTGCCAGCAGGCCGGGGCAACACGCCGAGCAGTACGTC.